Below, one T cell receptor (beta chain) is given with its context. These data originate in a study of cytomegalovirus exposure and HLA in healthy donors. Trimming removed 4 bases at V and 4 bases at J, with 14 bases between. The CDR3 is made up of 14 amino acids. Germline loops: CDR1 SGHRS, CDR2 YFSETQ. Produced via immunoSEQ multiplex PCR; TCRdb's table is partial and in-frame only. Here the sample spans some 88,000 clones, approximately 96% being singletons. This receptor was identified in a man aged 18 to 29 in good health and CMV-seronegative. The V call is TRBV5-1, the J call TRBJ1-1, with a tentative D call TRBD1 (5 bases). Sequencing used PBMCs. Written as DNA, the CDR3 is TGCGCCAGCAGCCGGGCTACAGGAGCCACTGAAGCTTTCTTT. Residues: CASSRATGATEAFF.